Each of the 31 T cell receptor beta chains below was sequenced from the same sample in a study of blood T cell repertoires in COVID-19 (dated by TCRdb to between 2020 and 2021). To prepare the library, the immunoSEQ multiplex PCR assay was applied. As stored in TCRdb, this immuneACCESS dataset retains in-frame rearrangements with V and J assigned. A fraction of the clones does not appear; measured against another copy, unresolved V genes explain less than half of the discrepancy, and the remainder lacks a known reason. The sample data list 120,000 to 150,000 clones, and 84% of these were observed just once. The ten largest clones add up to 38% of the sample. The sample consisted of peripheral blood. Receptor source: a human donor in a cohort sampled during active COVID-19.

This clone was observed once. This chain uses TRBV5-4 with TRBJ2-1; the D gene is possibly TRBD1 (6 bases). The CDR3 sequence is 13 residues long. Per the germline V gene, CDR1 is SGHNT and CDR2 is YYREEE (reference sequence). Trimming removed 0 bases from V and 9 bases from J, with 10 bases in between. For the CDR3, the DNA is TGTGCCAGCAGCTTGGGGGGGCAGAGTGAGCAGTTCTTC. Translating gives CASSLGGQSEQFF.

The gene calls are TRBV9 and TRBJ2-5, with TRBD2 matching 12 bases. Germline values: CDR1 SGDLS, CDR2 YYNGEE. The V and J ends lost 2 bases and 2 bases, in that order; junction bases with no gene match: 7. The CDR3 sequence is 17 residues long. CDR3 coding DNA: TGTGCCAGCAGCGTGGGTCGACTAGCGGGGGATCAAGAGACCCAGTACTTC. It yields the protein CASSVGRLAGDQETQYF.

The V call is TRBV10-3, the J call TRBJ2-3, with 9 bases that match TRBD2. The CDR3 is 15 residues long. The J segment lost 6 bases and the V segment lost 2 bases, leaving 6 bases of the junction unmatched. Germline loops: CDR1 ENHRY, CDR2 SYGVKD. CDR3 sequence (DNA): TGTGCCATCAGTGAGCCAGCGGGGGGCGTGGATACGCAGTATTTT. This codes for CAISEPAGGVDTQYF.

The J gene is TRBJ1-2, the V gene TRBV30, with D unresolved. The length of the CDR3 is 11 residues. The germline V gene has CDR1 GTSNPN and CDR2 SVGIG (reference sequence). V lost 1 base, J lost 4 bases, and 4 bases lay in between. The CDR3 nucleotides read TGTGCCTGGAGTGAAGCCTATGGCTACACCTTC. Translation gives CAWSEAYGYTF. The full variable domain, with the rest looked up from reference TRBV30 and TRBJ1-2, is SQTIHQWPATLVQPVGSPLSLECTVEGTSNPNLYWYRQAAGRGLQLLFYSVGIGQISSEVPQNLSASRPQDRQFILSSKKLLLSDSGFYLCAWSEAYGYTFGSGTRLTVV.

The V and J genes are TRBV20-1 and TRBJ1-2; weak D call: TRBD1 (5 bases). Germline-derived CDR1 and CDR2 are DFQATT and SNEGSKA (reference sequence). Between the trimmed V and J ends, which lost 3 bases and 2 bases, there was a span of 10 bases. CDR3 length: 13 amino acids. The CDR3 loop is CSASPGANYGYTF. CDR3 sequence (DNA): TGCAGTGCTAGTCCTGGGGCAAACTATGGCTACACCTTC.

The rearrangement links TRBV24-1 to TRBJ1-5; D gene uncertain. The germline gives CDR1 KGHDR, CDR2 SFDVKD. CDR3 length: 13 amino acids. The V gene lost 2 bases and the J gene lost 9 bases, with 10 bases spanning the gap. For the CDR3, the DNA is TGTGCCACCAGTGATTCCTTAGGCGGGCCCCAGCATTTT. Amino acids: CATSDSLGGPQHF.

The chain couples TRBV28 to TRBJ1-4; 8 nucleotides agree with TRBD1. The CDR3 sequence is 17 residues long. J lost 3 bases, V lost 7 bases, and 13 bases had no gene match. Germline CDR1 MDHEN, CDR2 SYDVKM. The CDR3 sequence is CASNSARQGAANEKLFF. CDR3 in DNA: TGTGCCAGCAATTCCGCGAGGCAGGGGGCGGCTAATGAAAAACTGTTTTTT.

As DNA, the CDR3 is TGTGCCAGCAGCCCCGGTGCTTTAAACGGCTACACCTTC. Residues: CASSPGALNGYTF. The chain joins TRBV7-9 to TRBJ1-2; unclear D gene. This CDR3 contains 13 residues. Germline V gene data show CDR1 as SEHNR and CDR2 as FQNEAQ (reference sequence). V was trimmed by 5 bases and J by 8 bases, leaving 15 bases between them.

The genes are TRBV4-2 and TRBJ1-6, with 7 bases identical to TRBD1. J gave up 4 bases and V 0 bases, and 3 bases lay outside the gene matches. Germline CDR1 LGHNA, CDR2 YNFKEQ. This CDR3 spans 16 amino acids. CDR3 residues: CASSQDVQGYNSPLHF. The DNA for the CDR3 is TGTGCCAGCAGCCAAGATGTACAGGGGTATAATTCACCCCTCCACTTT.

The rearrangement uses TRBV5-1 and TRBJ1-1; 9 nucleotides match TRBD1. The germline V gene encodes CDR1 SGHRS and CDR2 YFSETQ. The CDR3 consists of 13 residues. The ends lost 4 bases at V and 6 bases at J; junction bases unmatched: 4. CDR3 coding DNA: TGCGCCAGCAGCCTTGGACAGGGGTCTGAAGCTTTCTTT. It yields the protein CASSLGQGSEAFF.

A single count supports this clone. This chain connects TRBV27 to TRBJ2-7; possibly TRBD1 for D (6 bases). The CDR3 covers 15 residues. Germline values: CDR1 MNHEY, CDR2 SMNVEV (reference sequence). V was cut by 5 bases and J by 2 bases, with 16 bases left in between. The CDR3 reads CASSPYRVPTYEQYF. The CDR3 region has the DNA TGTGCCAGCAGTCCATACAGGGTACCAACCTACGAGCAGTACTTC.

The V gene is TRBV19, the J gene TRBJ2-2, with 14 positions matching TRBD2. The ends lost 5 bases at V and 0 bases at J; junction bases unmatched: 5. The CDR3 is 18 amino acids. The germline V gene encodes CDR1 LNHDA and CDR2 SQIVND (reference sequence). The CDR3: CASSSRLAGGPNTGELFF. CDR3 DNA sequence: TGTGCCAGTAGTTCCCGACTAGCGGGGGGGCCGAACACCGGGGAGCTGTTTTTT. Filled out from reference TRBV19 and TRBJ2-2, the complete variable domain reads DGGITQSPKYLFRKEGQNVTLSCEQNLNHDAMYWYRQDPGQGLRLIYYSQIVNDFQKGDIAEGYSVSREKKESFPLTVTSAQKNPTAFYLCASSSRLAGGPNTGELFFGEGSRLTVL.

This clone occurred a few times. The genes are TRBV19 and TRBJ1-5; D is uncertain. Trimming stripped 6 bases from V and 3 bases from J, with 12 bases between. The CDR3 runs to 14 residues. Germline CDR1 LNHDA, CDR2 SQIVND (reference sequence). The CDR3 bases are TGTGCCAGTAGAGGGTGGGAGACCAATCAGCCCCAGCATTTT. It specifies CASRGWETNQPQHF. The full variable domain, its missing parts supplied by reference TRBV19 and TRBJ1-5, is DGGITQSPKYLFRKEGQNVTLSCEQNLNHDAMYWYRQDPGQGLRLIYYSQIVNDFQKGDIAEGYSVSREKKESFPLTVTSAQKNPTAFYLCASRGWETNQPQHFGDGTRLSIL.

V is TRBV7-2 and J is TRBJ2-5; TRBD2 matches at 9 bases. Germline V gene lookup returns CDR1 SGHTA and CDR2 FQGNSA. V dropped 0 bases and J dropped 1; count of bases not matched to a gene: 3. The CDR3 totals 16 residues. The CDR3 DNA reads TGTGCCAGCAGCTTAGCGTTGCGGGGGGGCCAAGAGACCCAGTACTTC. It encodes CASSLALRGGQETQYF.

The V call is TRBV2, the J call TRBJ1-2; 7 bases match TRBD1. There are 14 residues in the CDR3. Germline V gene sequence: CDR1 SNHLY, CDR2 FYNNEI. J lost 0 bases, V lost 4 bases, and 2 bases had no gene match. In DNA, the CDR3 is TGTGCCAGCAGTGGACAGGGACCTAACTATGGCTACACCTTC. It is translated as CASSGQGPNYGYTF.

The V and J genes are TRBV4-3 and TRBJ1-5; D not resolved. The CDR3 sequence is 14 residues long. Per germline, CDR1 LGHNA and CDR2 YSLEER. Trimming cost V 0 bases and J 0 bases, with 3 bases left between them. The CDR3, as DNA: TGCGCCAGCAGCCAAGACTTTAGCAATCAGCCCCAGCATTTT. This encodes CASSQDFSNQPQHF.

The V gene is TRBV4-3, the J gene TRBJ2-1, with D uncertain. The CDR3 covers 13 residues. Trimming stripped 1 base from V and 3 bases from J, with 4 bases between. CDR1 and CDR2 (germline): LGHNA, YSLEER. CDR3 residues: CASSQAGYNEQFF. The CDR3 region has the DNA TGCGCCAGCAGCCAAGCCGGCTACAATGAGCAGTTCTTC.

The chain couples TRBV29-1 to TRBJ1-2, with 7 bases that match TRBD1. The germline V gene has CDR1 SQVTM and CDR2 ANQGSEA. CDR3 length equals 12 residues. V lost 2 bases and J lost 4; bases outside the gene matches: 1. The CDR3 DNA is TGCAGCGTTGAAAACAGGGGCTATGGCTACACCTTC. It yields the protein CSVENRGYGYTF.

The chain employs TRBV10-3 and TRBJ1-6; TRBD1 is a possible D gene (5 bases). This CDR3 contains 14 residues. Looked up from germline, CDR1 is ENHRY and CDR2 is SYGVKD. The V and J ends lost 3 bases and 11 bases respectively, with 14 bases between them. The CDR3 region has the DNA TGTGCCATCAGTGATGGGGGTGGGGGGGCACCCCTCCACTTT. Its protein product is CAISDGGGGAPLHF.

The gene calls are TRBV3-1 (or the pseudogene TRBV3-2) and TRBJ1-2; D is possibly TRBD1 (6 bases). This CDR3 is 12 amino acids long. The germline V gene encodes CDR1 LGHDT and CDR2 YNNKEL (reference sequence). V shed 11 bases and J shed 2 bases, with 12 bases lying between them. The CDR3 nucleotides are TGTGCCGCTCGCACAGGGAACTATGGCTACACCTTC. It is translated as CAARTGNYGYTF.

The chain couples TRBV5-1 to TRBJ1-1; unclear D gene. CDR3 length: 14 residues. Trimming removed 0 bases at V and 4 bases at J, with 10 bases between. Germline CDR1 and CDR2: SGHRS and YFSETQ. The CDR3 DNA is TGCGCCAGCAGCTTGGACCGCTGGGCCACTGAAGCTTTCTTT. Its translation: CASSLDRWATEAFF.

The genes are TRBV11-3 and TRBJ2-7; D possibly corresponds to TRBD2 (5 bases). The CDR3 has 17 amino acids. Trimming left V 5 bases short and J 1 base short, with 21 bases between. Germline V gene lookup returns CDR1 SGHNT and CDR2 YENEEA. Here the CDR3 DNA reads TGTGCCAGCAGCCCAGAGGGTGACACAATAAGATCCTACGAGCAGTACTTC. This codes for CASSPEGDTIRSYEQYF.

Only a few counts were recorded for this clone. The chain uses TRBV25-1 and TRBJ1-1, with 7 nucleotides matching TRBD1. The CDR3 extends over 13 amino acids. After removal of 2 bases from V and 11 bases from J, the junction contained 8 bases not matched to a gene. The V gene's germline CDR1 is MGHDK and CDR2 SYGVNS. The CDR3 reads CASSEIGTAKAFF. In DNA, the CDR3 is TGTGCCAGCAGTGAAATTGGGACAGCCAAGGCTTTCTTT.

J is TRBJ1-5 and V is TRBV5-6, with unresolved D. The germline CDR1 and CDR2 sequences are SGHDT and YYEEEE. The V and J ends lost 4 bases and 7 bases respectively, with 12 bases between them. The CDR3 extends over 13 amino acids. CDR3 sequence reads: CASSRATEQPQHF. For the CDR3, the DNA is TGTGCCAGCAGCCGCGCTACGGAGCAGCCCCAGCATTTT.

This CDR3 is CASSKDGGSRTF. Written as DNA, the CDR3 is TGTGCCAGCAGTAAAGACGGGGGGTCTCGCACCTTC. The genes are TRBV27 and TRBJ1-2, with D tentatively TRBD1 (5 bases). The CDR3 consists of 12 residues. V shed 5 bases and J shed 13 bases, with 17 bases lying between them. Germline CDR1 MNHEY, CDR2 SMNVEV (reference sequence).

V usage is TRBV13 and J usage is TRBJ2-1; 7 positions agree with TRBD2. CDR1 is PRHDT and CDR2 is FYEKMQ in the germline V gene (reference sequence). V gave up 2 bases and J gave up 0 bases; unmatched junction bases: 4. The CDR3 covers 16 residues. CDR3 nucleotides: TGTGCCAGCAGCTTACGGCGGGGGACCTCCTACAATGAGCAGTTCTTC. This codes for CASSLRRGTSYNEQFF. The full variable domain, in which reference TRBV13 and TRBJ2-1 provide the parts outside the CDR3, is AAGVIQSPRHLIKEKRETATLKCYPIPRHDTVYWYQQGPGQDPQFLISFYEKMQSDKGSIPDRFSAQQFSDYHSELNMSSLELGDSALYFCASSLRRGTSYNEQFFGPGTRLTVL.

V usage is TRBV11-3 and J usage is TRBJ2-1; unclear D gene. This CDR3 region has 16 residues. Trimming left V 1 base short and J 2 bases short, with 12 bases between. Looked up from germline, CDR1 is SGHNT and CDR2 is YENEEA. CDR3 sequence (DNA): TGTGCCAGCAGCTTAGGGGCCCCCGTGCCCTACAATGAGCAGTTCTTC. Its translation: CASSLGAPVPYNEQFF.

The V gene is TRBV9, the J gene TRBJ1-3; D might be TRBD1 (5 bases). There are 12 residues in the CDR3. CDR1 is SGDLS, CDR2 YYNGEE, per germline. V lost 3 bases and J 5 bases, leaving 6 bases between the germline ends. The CDR3 DNA follows: TGTGCCAGCAGCGGGACAAGAAACACCATATATTTT. Amino acids: CASSGTRNTIYF.

This clone was seen more than once but under ten times. The rearrangement uses TRBV5-1 and TRBJ2-7; D is unresolved. The germline V gene encodes CDR1 SGHRS and CDR2 YFSETQ. The CDR3 runs 13 residues. V was shortened by 0 bases and J by 3 bases, with 7 bases between the two germline ends. CDR3 DNA sequence: TGCGCCAGCAGCTTGGAATACAGCTACGAGCAGTACTTC. This sequence encodes CASSLEYSYEQYF.

This chain connects TRBV2 to TRBJ2-7; D gene unclear. The CDR3 is made up of 13 amino acids. Germline lookup yields CDR1 SNHLY and CDR2 FYNNEI. V lost 3 bases and J 3 bases, leaving 9 bases between the germline ends. The CDR3 DNA reads as TGTGCCAGCAGTGACTTGGCTAGCTACGAGCAGTACTTC. Encoded protein: CASSDLASYEQYF.

The CDR3 region is CASSHIDTRGYGYTF. The CDR3 DNA follows: TGCGCCAGCAGCCACATTGATACCCGGGGGTATGGCTACACCTTC. V and J are TRBV4-1 and TRBJ1-2, with D possibly being TRBD1 (5 bases). From germline, CDR1 is MGHRA and CDR2 YSYEKL. Deletions cut 3 bases from V and 5 bases from J, with 16 bases between. The CDR3 is 15 residues long.